A single sample is the source of the 20 T cell receptor beta chains below, sequenced in a study of T cells in Graves' hyperthyroidism and ophthalmopathy. The investigators amplified TCR beta CDR3 regions from RNA transcripts. The TCR CDR3 first-round RT-PCR relied on the HTBI primer set. From the multiplex PCR reads, TCRdb called clonotypes with MiXCR, one entry per CDR3 protein. In the table there are about 420,000 distinct CDR3 sequences, less than 20% of which are singletons. What was sequenced was blood. Receptors were obtained from a woman aged 18 to 35 with Graves' hyperthyroidism.

In its sample, this clonotype was seen many times. The rearrangement links TRBV7-8 to TRBJ2-1; perhaps D is TRBD1 or TRBD2 (6 bases each). From germline, CDR1 is SGHVS and CDR2 FQNEAQ. Trimming cost V 2 bases and J 14 bases, with 22 bases left between them. This CDR3 has 15 amino acids. CDR3 region: CASSLTGDPRGKEFF. CDR3 nucleotides: TGTGCCAGCAGCTTAACGGGGGATCCGAGGGGGAAGGAGTTCTTC.

V is TRBV6-2 or TRBV6-3 and J is TRBJ1-3, with D possibly TRBD1 on 5 matching bases. CDR1 MNHEY and CDR2 SVGEGT come from the germline V gene. V shed 8 bases and J shed 0 bases, with 14 bases lying between them. The CDR3 is 15 amino acids. The CDR3 is CASLWGDDSGNTIYF. The DNA for the CDR3 is TGTGCCAGCCTCTGGGGGGACGACTCTGGAAACACCATATATTTT.

This clonotype was observed at least ten times. V is TRBV12-3 or TRBV12-4 and J is TRBJ2-7; weak D call: TRBD1 (5 bases). V was clipped by 3 bases and J by 5 bases, with 14 bases between them. The CDR3 covers 14 residues. The CDR3, as DNA: TGTGCCAGCAGTTTCAGGGTAGAATCCCACGAGCAGTACTTC. It translates to CASSFRVESHEQYF.

This clonotype was observed many times. The V and J genes are TRBV2 and TRBJ1-2; tentatively, D is TRBD1 (6 bases). CDR3 size: 14 residues. Trimming removed 5 bases from V and 1 base from J, with 11 bases in between. Per the germline V gene, CDR1 is SNHLY and CDR2 is FYNNEI. The CDR3 nucleotides read TGTGCCAGCAGTAGGACAGTCTTTAACTATGGCTACACCTTC. This encodes CASSRTVFNYGYTF.

This clonotype has more than one count but fewer than ten. The chain employs TRBV11-3 and TRBJ2-2; no definite D call. CDR1 and CDR2 from the germline V gene are SGHNT and YENEEA. V was shortened by 5 bases and J by 8 bases, with 6 bases between the two germline ends. The CDR3 has 11 residues. CDR3 loop: CASSPGGELFF. CDR3 DNA sequence: TGTGCCAGCAGCCCCGGGGGGGAGCTGTTTTTT.

This clonotype was seen only a few times. V gene TRBV6-9 combines with J gene TRBJ1-6; TRBD1 might be the D (6 bases). Trimming left V 2 bases short and J 5 bases short, with 13 bases between. The CDR3 spans 16 residues. The germline CDR1 and CDR2 sequences are MNHGY and SVAAGI. CDR3 DNA: TGTGCCAGCAGTTATCCAGGACAGTTACATAATTCACCCCTCCACTTT. Its translation: CASSYPGQLHNSPLHF.

The J gene is TRBJ1-3, the V gene TRBV10-3, with D possibly matching TRBD1 (6 bases). Per germline, CDR1 ENHRY and CDR2 SYGVKD. V lost 10 bases to trimming and J lost 0 bases, with 16 bases between them. The CDR3 length is 15 residues. This CDR3 is CATSPGQSSGNTIYF. The CDR3 DNA reads as TGTGCCACCAGCCCTGGACAGAGCTCTGGAAACACCATATATTTT.

At least ten counts were recorded for this clonotype. The chain carries TRBV3-1 and TRBJ2-1; D is unclear. This CDR3 spans 14 amino acids. Trimming shortened V by 1 base and J by 0 bases, and 4 bases separated the two germline ends. CDR1 and CDR2 from the germline V gene are LGHDT and YNNKEL (reference sequence). CDR3 sequence: CASSQGSSYNEQFF. In nucleotides, the CDR3 is TGTGCCAGCAGCCAAGGGAGCTCCTACAATGAGCAGTTCTTC.

V and J are TRBV3-1 and TRBJ1-3; 8 bases match TRBD1. CDR1 is LGHDT, CDR2 YNNKEL, per germline (reference sequence). This CDR3 comprises 14 residues. J lost 7 bases, V lost 5 bases, and 7 bases had no gene match. The CDR3 sequence is CASSTGGRGNTIYF. The CDR3 nucleotides are TGTGCCAGCAGCACAGGGGGGCGCGGGAACACCATATATTTT.

This clonotype was recorded at least ten times. V is TRBV12-3 or TRBV12-4 and J is TRBJ2-7; 7 bases are a match to TRBD2. This CDR3 has 14 residues. V lost 4 bases, J lost 4 bases, and 7 bases stayed unmatched. CDR3 in DNA: TGTGCCAGCAGTTGGGCGGGGGACCTATACGAGCAGTACTTC. The encoded protein is CASSWAGDLYEQYF.

J is TRBJ2-2 and V is TRBV6-1; D ambiguous. Germline CDR1 is MNHNS and CDR2 is SASEGT. Deletions cut 7 bases from V and 0 bases from J, with 9 bases between. The CDR3 spans 14 residues. The CDR3 loop is CASKSTTNTGELFF. The CDR3 nucleotides are TGTGCCAGCAAGTCGACAACGAACACCGGGGAGCTGTTTTTT.

This clonotype showed up many times. The chain has TRBV7-8 and TRBJ2-7, with 7 bases aligning to TRBD2. The germline V gene encodes CDR1 SGHVS and CDR2 FQNEAQ. There are 15 residues in the CDR3. J lost 1 base, V lost 5 bases, and 8 bases had no gene match. CDR3 protein: CASSRDPSGSYEQYF. CDR3 coding DNA: TGTGCCAGCAGCCGCGACCCTAGCGGATCCTACGAGCAGTACTTC. The full variable domain, rest sourced from reference TRBV7-8 and TRBJ2-7, is GAGVSQSPRYKVAKRGQDVALRCDPISGHVSLFWYQQALGQGPEFLTYFQNEAQLDKSGLPSDRFFAERPEGSVSTLKIQRTQQEDSAVYLCASSRDPSGSYEQYFGPGTRLTVT.

This clonotype has a count of ten or more. The V and J genes are TRBV6-1 and TRBJ1-2, with D possibly TRBD1 on 5 matching bases. V lost 6 bases to trimming and J lost 9 bases, with 11 bases between them. Germline V CDR1 and CDR2: MNHNS, SASEGT. This CDR3 contains 11 residues. CDR3 loop: CASRSDNRYTF. The CDR3 DNA is TGTGCCAGCAGATCGGACAACCGCTACACCTTC.

This clonotype occurred many times. This chain uses TRBV11-2 with TRBJ1-4; TRBD1 matches 9 bases. The CDR3 sequence is 18 residues long. The V gene's germline CDR1 is SGHAT and CDR2 FQNNGV. Losses at the gene ends were 3 bases for V and 0 bases for J; bases not matched to a gene: 8. CDR3 in DNA: TGTGCCAGCAGCTTCTCAGGGACAGGGTGGGCAACTAATGAAAAACTGTTTTTT. Protein product: CASSFSGTGWATNEKLFF.

The V gene is TRBV4-2, the J gene TRBJ2-1; unclear D gene. Germline lookup yields CDR1 LGHNA and CDR2 YNFKEQ. Trimming took off 0 bases at V and 7 bases at J, with 7 bases between the two ends. The CDR3 length is 13 residues. CDR3 loop: CASSQDPANEQFF. In DNA form, the CDR3 reads TGTGCCAGCAGCCAAGATCCCGCGAATGAGCAGTTCTTC.

In its sample, this clonotype was seen many times. The gene calls are TRBV7-3 and TRBJ2-1; perhaps TRBD2 as D (7 bases). The CDR3 consists of 15 residues. Germline V gives CDR1 SGHTA, CDR2 FQGTGA. Trimming pared 2 bases from V and 6 bases from J, leaving 14 bases between. The CDR3 nucleotides read TGTGCCAGCAGCTTATATGGCGGGGGCCCCAATGAGCAGTTCTTC. Amino acids: CASSLYGGGPNEQFF. The full variable domain, with the rest looked up from reference TRBV7-3 and TRBJ2-1, is GAGVSQTPSNKVTEKGKYVELRCDPISGHTALYWYRQSLGQGPEFLIYFQGTGAADDSGLPNDRFFAVRPEGSVSTLKIQRTERGDSAVYLCASSLYGGGPNEQFFGPGTRLTVL.

There are many counts of this clonotype. The chain combines TRBV12-3 or TRBV12-4 with TRBJ1-2, with 7 bases that match TRBD1. The V segment lost 7 bases and the J segment 5 bases; nucleotides outside the gene matches: 10. The CDR3 sequence is 14 residues long. The CDR3 sequence is CASTPVPRGYGYTF. The CDR3 nucleotides are TGTGCCAGCACCCCCGTTCCCAGGGGGTATGGCTACACCTTC.

This clonotype came up a few times. The J gene is TRBJ1-3, the V gene TRBV11-2, with D possibly matching TRBD1 (5 bases). The germline V gene has CDR1 SGHAT and CDR2 FQNNGV. V lost 4 bases to trimming and J lost 6 bases, with 7 bases between them. CDR3 length: 12 amino acids. DNA for the CDR3: TGTGCCAGCAGCTCGACAGCAAACACCATATATTTT. Translating gives CASSSTANTIYF.

This clonotype was seen repeatedly, ten times or more. The DNA of the CDR3 is TGTGCCAGCAGTTCACCAAACGTCAGGGCTTACAATGAGCAGTTCTTC. Protein: CASSSPNVRAYNEQFF. The rearrangement joins TRBV6-1 to TRBJ2-1, with a possible D match to TRBD1 (5 bases). V lost 5 bases and J 4 bases, leaving 18 bases between the germline ends. There are 16 residues in the CDR3. Germline V gene sequence: CDR1 MNHNS, CDR2 SASEGT.

This chain links TRBV11-2 with TRBJ2-7, with TRBD1 matching over 9 bases. Germline CDR1 and CDR2: SGHAT and FQNNGV. V shed 5 bases, J shed 8 bases, and the junction held 10 bases outside the gene matches. The CDR3 spans 14 residues. This CDR3 reads CASSQPGTGLKQYF. CDR3 in DNA: TGTGCCAGCAGCCAACCTGGGACAGGGCTGAAGCAGTACTTC.